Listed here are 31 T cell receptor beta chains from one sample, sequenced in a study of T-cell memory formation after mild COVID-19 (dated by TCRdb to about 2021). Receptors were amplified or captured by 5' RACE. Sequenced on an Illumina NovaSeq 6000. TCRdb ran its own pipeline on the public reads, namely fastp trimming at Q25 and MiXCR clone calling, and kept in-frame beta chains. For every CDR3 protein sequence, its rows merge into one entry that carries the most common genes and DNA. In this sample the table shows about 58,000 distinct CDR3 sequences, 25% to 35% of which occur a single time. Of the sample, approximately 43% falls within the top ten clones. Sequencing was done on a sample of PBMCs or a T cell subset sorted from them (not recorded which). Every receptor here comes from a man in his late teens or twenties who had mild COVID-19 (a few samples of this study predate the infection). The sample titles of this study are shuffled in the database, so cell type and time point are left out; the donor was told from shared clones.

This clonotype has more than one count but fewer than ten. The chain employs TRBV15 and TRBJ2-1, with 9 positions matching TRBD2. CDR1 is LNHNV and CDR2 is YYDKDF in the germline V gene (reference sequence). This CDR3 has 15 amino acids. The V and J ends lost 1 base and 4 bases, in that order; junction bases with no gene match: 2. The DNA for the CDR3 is TGTGCCACCAGCAGAGTCACTAGCGGGTACAATGAGCAGTTCTTC. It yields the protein CATSRVTSGYNEQFF.

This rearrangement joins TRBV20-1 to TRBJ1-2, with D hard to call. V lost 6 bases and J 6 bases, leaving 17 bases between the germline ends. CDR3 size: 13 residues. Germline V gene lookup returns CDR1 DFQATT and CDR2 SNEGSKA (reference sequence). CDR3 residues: CSAILHTVDGYTF. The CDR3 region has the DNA TGCAGTGCCATTCTTCACACAGTCGATGGCTACACCTTC.

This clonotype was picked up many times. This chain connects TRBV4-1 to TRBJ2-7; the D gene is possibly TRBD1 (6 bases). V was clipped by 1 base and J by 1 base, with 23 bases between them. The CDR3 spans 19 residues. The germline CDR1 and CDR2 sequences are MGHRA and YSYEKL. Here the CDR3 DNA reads TGCGCCAGCAGCCAAGGAGGGGTGTGGGCAGGGGCCGCTTCCTACGAGCAGTACTTC. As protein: CASSQGGVWAGAASYEQYF.

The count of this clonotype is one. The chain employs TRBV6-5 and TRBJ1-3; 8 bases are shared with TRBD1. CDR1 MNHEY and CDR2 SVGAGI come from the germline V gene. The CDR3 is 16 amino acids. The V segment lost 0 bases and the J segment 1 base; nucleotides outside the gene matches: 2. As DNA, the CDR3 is TGTGCCAGCAGTTACTCATACAGGGGGTCTGGAAACACCATATATTTT. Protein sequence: CASSYSYRGSGNTIYF.

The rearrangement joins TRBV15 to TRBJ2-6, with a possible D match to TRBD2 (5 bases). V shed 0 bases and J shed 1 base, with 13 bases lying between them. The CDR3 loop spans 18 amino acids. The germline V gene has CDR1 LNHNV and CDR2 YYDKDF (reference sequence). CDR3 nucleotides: TGTGCCACCAGCAGAGACCTAGCAGGATGGTCTGGGGCCAACGTCCTGACTTTC. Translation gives CATSRDLAGWSGANVLTF. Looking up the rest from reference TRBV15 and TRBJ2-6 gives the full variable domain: DAMVIQNPRYQVTQFGKPVTLSCSQTLNHNVMYWYQQKSSQAPKLLFHYYDKDFNNEADTPDNFQSRRPNTSFCFLDIRSPGLGDTAMYLCATSRDLAGWSGANVLTFGAGSRLTVL.

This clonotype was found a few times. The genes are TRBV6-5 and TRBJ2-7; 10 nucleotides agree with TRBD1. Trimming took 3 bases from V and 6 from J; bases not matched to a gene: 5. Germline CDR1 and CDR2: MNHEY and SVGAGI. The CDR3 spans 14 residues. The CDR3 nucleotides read TGTGCCAGCAGTTATGGGACAGGGGCCCTCGAGCAGTACTTC. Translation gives CASSYGTGALEQYF.

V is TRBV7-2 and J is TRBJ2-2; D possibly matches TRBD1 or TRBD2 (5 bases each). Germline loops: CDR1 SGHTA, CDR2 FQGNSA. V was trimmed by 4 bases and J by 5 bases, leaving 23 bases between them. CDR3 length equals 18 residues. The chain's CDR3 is CASSSPSGTQVITGELFF. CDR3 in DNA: TGTGCCAGCAGCTCCCCCTCCGGGACCCAAGTAATTACCGGGGAGCTGTTTTTT.

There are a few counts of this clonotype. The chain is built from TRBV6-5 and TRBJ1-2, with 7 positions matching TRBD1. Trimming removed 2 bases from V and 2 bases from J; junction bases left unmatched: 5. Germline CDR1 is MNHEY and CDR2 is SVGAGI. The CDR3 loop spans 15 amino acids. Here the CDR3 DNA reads TGTGCCAGCAGTTACCGACAGGGATTGAACTATGGCTACACCTTC. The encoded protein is CASSYRQGLNYGYTF.

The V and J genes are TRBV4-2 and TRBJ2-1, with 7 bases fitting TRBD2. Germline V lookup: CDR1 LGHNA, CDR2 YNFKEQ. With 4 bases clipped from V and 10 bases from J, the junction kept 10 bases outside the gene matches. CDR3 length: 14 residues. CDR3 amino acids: CASSREDRTREQFF. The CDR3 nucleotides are TGTGCCAGCAGCCGAGAGGACCGGACTAGGGAGCAGTTCTTC.

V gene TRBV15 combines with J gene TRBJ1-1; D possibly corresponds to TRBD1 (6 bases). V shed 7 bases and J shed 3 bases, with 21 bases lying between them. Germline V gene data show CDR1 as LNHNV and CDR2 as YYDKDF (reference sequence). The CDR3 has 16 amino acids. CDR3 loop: CATNRQAPNKDTEAFF. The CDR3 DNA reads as TGTGCCACCAATAGACAGGCACCCAACAAGGACACTGAAGCTTTCTTT.

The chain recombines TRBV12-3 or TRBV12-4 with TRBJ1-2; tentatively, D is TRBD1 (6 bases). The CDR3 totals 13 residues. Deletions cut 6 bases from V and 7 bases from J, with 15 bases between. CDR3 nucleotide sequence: TGTGCCAGCAGGATCGGGGGGCTGTTTGGCTACACCTTC. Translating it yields CASRIGGLFGYTF.

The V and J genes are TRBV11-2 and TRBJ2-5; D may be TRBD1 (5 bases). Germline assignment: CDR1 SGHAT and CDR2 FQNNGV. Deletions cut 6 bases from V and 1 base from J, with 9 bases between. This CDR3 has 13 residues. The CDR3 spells CASRRQIQETQYF. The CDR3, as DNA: TGTGCCAGCAGGAGACAGATCCAAGAGACCCAGTACTTC.

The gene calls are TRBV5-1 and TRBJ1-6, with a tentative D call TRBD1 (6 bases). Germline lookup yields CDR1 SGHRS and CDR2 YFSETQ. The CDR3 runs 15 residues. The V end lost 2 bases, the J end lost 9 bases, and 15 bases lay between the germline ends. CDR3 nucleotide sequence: TGCGCCAGCAGCTTAGGGGGAGCTGGGCGTTCACCCCTCCACTTT. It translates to CASSLGGAGRSPLHF.

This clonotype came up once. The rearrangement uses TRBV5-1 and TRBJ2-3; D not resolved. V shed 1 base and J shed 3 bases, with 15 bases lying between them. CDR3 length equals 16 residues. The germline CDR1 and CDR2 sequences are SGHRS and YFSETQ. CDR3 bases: TGCGCCAGCAGCTTGAGACACCAGTCCCCTACAGATACGCAGTATTTT. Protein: CASSLRHQSPTDTQYF.

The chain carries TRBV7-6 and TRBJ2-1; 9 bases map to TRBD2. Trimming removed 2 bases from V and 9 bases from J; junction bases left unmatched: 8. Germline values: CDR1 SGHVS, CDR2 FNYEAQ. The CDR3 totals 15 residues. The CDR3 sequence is CASSLLGGGEGEQFF. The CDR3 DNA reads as TGTGCCAGCAGCTTACTCGGCGGGGGGGAAGGTGAGCAGTTCTTC.

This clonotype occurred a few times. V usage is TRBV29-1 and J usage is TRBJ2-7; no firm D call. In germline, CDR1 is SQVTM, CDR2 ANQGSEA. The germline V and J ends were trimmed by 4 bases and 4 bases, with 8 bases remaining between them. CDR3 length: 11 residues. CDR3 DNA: TGCAGCGTTGGGGTCCCGTACGAGCAGTACTTC. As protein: CSVGVPYEQYF.

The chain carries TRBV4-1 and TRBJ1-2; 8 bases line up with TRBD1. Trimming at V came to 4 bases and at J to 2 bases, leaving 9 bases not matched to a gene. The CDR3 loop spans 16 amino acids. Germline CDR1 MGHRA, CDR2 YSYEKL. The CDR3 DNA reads TGCGCCAGCAGCCCCCTTCCAGGGACAGGCAACTATGGCTACACCTTC. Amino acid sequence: CASSPLPGTGNYGYTF.

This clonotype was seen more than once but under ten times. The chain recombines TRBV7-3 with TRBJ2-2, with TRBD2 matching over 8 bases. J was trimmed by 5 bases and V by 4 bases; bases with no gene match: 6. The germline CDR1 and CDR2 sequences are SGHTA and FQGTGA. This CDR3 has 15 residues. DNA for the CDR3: TGTGCCAGCAGCTCCGGGACTAGGAGTACCGGGGAGCTGTTTTTT. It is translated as CASSSGTRSTGELFF.

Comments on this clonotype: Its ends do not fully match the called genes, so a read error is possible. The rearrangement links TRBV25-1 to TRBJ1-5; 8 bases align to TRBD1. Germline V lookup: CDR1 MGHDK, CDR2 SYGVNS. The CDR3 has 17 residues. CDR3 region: CDSSEYKGGQGRQPQHF. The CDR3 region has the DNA TGTGACAGCAGTGAATACAAGGGTGGACAGGGTCGACAGCCCCAGCATTTT. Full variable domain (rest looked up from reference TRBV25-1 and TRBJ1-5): EADIYQTPRYLVIGTGKKITLECSQTMGHDKMYWYQQDPGMELHLIHYSYGVNSTEKGDLSSESTVSRIRTEHFPLTLESARPSHTSQYLCDSSEYKGGQGRQPQHFGDGTRLSIL.

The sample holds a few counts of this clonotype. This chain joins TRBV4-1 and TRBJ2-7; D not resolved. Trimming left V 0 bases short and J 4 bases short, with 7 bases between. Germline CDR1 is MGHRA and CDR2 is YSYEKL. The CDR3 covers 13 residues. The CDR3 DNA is TGCGCCAGCAGCCAAGATAGCCTTTACGAGCAGTACTTC. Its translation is CASSQDSLYEQYF.

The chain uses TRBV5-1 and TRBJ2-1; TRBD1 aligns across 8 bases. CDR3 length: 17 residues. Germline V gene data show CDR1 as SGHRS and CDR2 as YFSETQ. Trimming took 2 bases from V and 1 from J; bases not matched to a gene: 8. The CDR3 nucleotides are TGCGCCAGCAGCTTTGGCTTAGGGACAGGTTCCTACAATGAGCAGTTCTTC. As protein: CASSFGLGTGSYNEQFF.

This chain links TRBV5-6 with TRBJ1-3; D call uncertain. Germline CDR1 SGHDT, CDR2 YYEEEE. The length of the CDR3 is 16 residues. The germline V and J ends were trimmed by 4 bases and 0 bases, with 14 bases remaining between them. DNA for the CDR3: TGTGCCAGCAGCCAGACATATATCCACTCTGGAAACACCATATATTTT. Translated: CASSQTYIHSGNTIYF.

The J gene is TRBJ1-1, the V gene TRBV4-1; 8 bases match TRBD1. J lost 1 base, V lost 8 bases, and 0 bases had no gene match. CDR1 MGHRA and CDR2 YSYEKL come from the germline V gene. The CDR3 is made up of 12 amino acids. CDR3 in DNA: TGCGCCAGCGGACAGGGGAACACTGAAGCTTTCTTT. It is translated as CASGQGNTEAFF.

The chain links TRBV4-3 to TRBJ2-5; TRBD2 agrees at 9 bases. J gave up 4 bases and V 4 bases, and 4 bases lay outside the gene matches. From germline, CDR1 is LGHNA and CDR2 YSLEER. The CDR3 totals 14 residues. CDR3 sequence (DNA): TGCGCCAGCAGCCCCATAGCGGGAGCAGAGACCCAGTACTTC. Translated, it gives CASSPIAGAETQYF.

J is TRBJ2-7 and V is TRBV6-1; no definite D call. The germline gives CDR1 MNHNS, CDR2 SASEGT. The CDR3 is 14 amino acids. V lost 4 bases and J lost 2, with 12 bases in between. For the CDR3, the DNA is TGTGCCAGCAGTGGGGCTTTTTGGACCTACGAGCAGTACTTC. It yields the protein CASSGAFWTYEQYF.

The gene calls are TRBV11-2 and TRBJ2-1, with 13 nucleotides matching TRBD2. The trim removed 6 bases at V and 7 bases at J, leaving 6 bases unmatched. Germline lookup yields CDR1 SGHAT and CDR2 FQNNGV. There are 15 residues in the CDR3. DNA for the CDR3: TGTGCCAGCAGTCCAGGGACTAGCGGGGAAAATGAGCAGTTCTTC. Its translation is CASSPGTSGENEQFF.

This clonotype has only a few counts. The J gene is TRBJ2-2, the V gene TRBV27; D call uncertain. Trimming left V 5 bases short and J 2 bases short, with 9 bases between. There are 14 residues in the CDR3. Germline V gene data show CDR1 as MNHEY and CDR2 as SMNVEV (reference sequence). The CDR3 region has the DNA TGTGCCAGCAGTCCCGGGCCCAACACCGGGGAGCTGTTTTTT. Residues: CASSPGPNTGELFF.

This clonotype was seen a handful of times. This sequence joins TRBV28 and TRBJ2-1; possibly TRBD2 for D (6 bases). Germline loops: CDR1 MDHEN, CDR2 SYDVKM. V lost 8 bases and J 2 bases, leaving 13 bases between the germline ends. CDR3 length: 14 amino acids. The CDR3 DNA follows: TGTGCCAGCCTGGGACTGGCGACCTACAATGAGCAGTTCTTC. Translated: CASLGLATYNEQFF. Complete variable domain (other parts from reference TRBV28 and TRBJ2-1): DVKVTQSSRYLVKRTGEKVFLECVQDMDHENMFWYRQDPGLGLRLIYFSYDVKMKEKGDIPEGYSVSREKKERFSLILESASTNQTSMYLCASLGLATYNEQFFGPGTRLTVL.

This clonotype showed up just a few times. The CDR3, as DNA: TGTGCCAGTAGACCCCCGGGATCCTGGAGGTCGGATACGCAGTATTTT. This translates into CASRPPGSWRSDTQYF. The gene calls are TRBV19 and TRBJ2-3, with TRBD2 as a possible D gene (5 bases). The CDR3 sequence is 16 residues long. Trimming left V 6 bases short and J 6 bases short, with 22 bases between. The germline V gene has CDR1 LNHDA and CDR2 SQIVND (reference sequence). Drawing the rest from reference TRBV19 and TRBJ2-3, the complete variable domain is DGGITQSPKYLFRKEGQNVTLSCEQNLNHDAMYWYRQDPGQGLRLIYYSQIVNDFQKGDIAEGYSVSREKKESFPLTVTSAQKNPTAFYLCASRPPGSWRSDTQYFGPGTRLTVL.

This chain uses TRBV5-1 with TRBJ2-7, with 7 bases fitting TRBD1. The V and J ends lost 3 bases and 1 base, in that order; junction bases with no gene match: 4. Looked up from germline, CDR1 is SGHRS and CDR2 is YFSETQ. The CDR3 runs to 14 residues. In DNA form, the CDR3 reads TGCGCCAGCAGCTCACCGGGACAGTCCTACGAGCAGTACTTC. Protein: CASSSPGQSYEQYF.

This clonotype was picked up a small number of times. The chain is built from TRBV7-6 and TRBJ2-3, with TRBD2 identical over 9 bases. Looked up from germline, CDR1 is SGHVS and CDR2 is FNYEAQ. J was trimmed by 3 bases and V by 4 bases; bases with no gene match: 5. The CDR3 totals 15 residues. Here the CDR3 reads CASSSLAGITDTQYF. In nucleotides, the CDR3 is TGTGCCAGCAGCTCGCTAGCGGGGATTACAGATACGCAGTATTTT. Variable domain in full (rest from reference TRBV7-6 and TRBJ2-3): GAGVSQSPRYKVTKRGQDVALRCDPISGHVSLYWYRQALGQGPEFLTYFNYEAQQDKSGLPNDRFSAERPEGSISTLTIQRTEQRDSAMYRCASSSLAGITDTQYFGPGTRLTVL.